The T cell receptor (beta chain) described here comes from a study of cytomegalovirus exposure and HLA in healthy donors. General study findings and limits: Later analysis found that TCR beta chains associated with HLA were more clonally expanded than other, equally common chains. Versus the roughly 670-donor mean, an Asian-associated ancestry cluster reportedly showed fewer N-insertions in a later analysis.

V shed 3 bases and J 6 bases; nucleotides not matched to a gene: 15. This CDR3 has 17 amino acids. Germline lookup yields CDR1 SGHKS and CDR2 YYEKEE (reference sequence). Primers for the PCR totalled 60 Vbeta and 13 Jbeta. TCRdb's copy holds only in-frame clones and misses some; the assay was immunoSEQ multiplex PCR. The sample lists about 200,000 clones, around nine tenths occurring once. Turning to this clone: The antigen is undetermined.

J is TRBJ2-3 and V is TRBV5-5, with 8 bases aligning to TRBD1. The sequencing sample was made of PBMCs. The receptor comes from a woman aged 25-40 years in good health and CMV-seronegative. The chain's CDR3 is CASSWYEGQVGQDTQYF. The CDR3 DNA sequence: TGTGCCAGCAGCTGGTATGAGGGACAGGTGGGTCAGGATACGCAGTATTTT.